A selection of T cell receptor beta chains follows, all from one sample in a study of identical twins. TCRdb redid the calling of the 5' RACE reads with MiXCR, one entry per CDR3 protein. The sample lists 1.5 million or so distinct CDR3 sequences; more than 30% were seen once. Sequencing used cord blood. The receptors were gathered from a newborn girl in good health. CDR3s leave out the opening cysteine and the closing phenylalanine or tryptophan. The order of the fields is V gene, D gene, J gene, CDR3 protein. A D gene is named only where the DNA matches it firmly.

>TRBV5-1|TRBD2|TRBJ2-1
ASSSSGRAGNEQF
>TRBV7-9|-|TRBJ1-1
AAKPMVESDTEAF
>TRBV4-1|-|TRBJ1-6
ASSALEDSYNSPLH
>TRBV29-1|TRBD2|TRBJ2-3
SVSGTSGTDTQY
>TRBV20-1|TRBD2|TRBJ2-1
SARDGAGSSYNEQF
>TRBV7-2|-|TRBJ1-2
ASSLAFRGVEDYGYT
>TRBV20-1|-|TRBJ1-2
SAPLIRYTNYGYT
>TRBV5-8|TRBD1|TRBJ2-7
ASSLVGGQRSYEQY
>TRBV2|TRBD1|-
ASSMAFGTGKYEQY
>TRBV7-2|-|-
ASSLGSKFQETQY
>TRBV28|TRBD1|TRBJ2-7
ASSPPGTATYEQY
>TRBV3-1|TRBD2|TRBJ2-2
ASSQGGRSAGELF
>TRBV10-3|TRBD1|TRBJ1-2
AISELTGRLYGCT
>TRBV12-3/TRBV12-4|TRBD2|TRBJ2-7
ASTLHGGREQY
>TRBV28|-|TRBJ2-7
ASSLGLAYGEQY
>TRBV20-1|-|TRBJ1-6
SAKGPSGTLH
>TRBV9|TRBD2|TRBJ2-3
ASSVAERGRSTDTQY